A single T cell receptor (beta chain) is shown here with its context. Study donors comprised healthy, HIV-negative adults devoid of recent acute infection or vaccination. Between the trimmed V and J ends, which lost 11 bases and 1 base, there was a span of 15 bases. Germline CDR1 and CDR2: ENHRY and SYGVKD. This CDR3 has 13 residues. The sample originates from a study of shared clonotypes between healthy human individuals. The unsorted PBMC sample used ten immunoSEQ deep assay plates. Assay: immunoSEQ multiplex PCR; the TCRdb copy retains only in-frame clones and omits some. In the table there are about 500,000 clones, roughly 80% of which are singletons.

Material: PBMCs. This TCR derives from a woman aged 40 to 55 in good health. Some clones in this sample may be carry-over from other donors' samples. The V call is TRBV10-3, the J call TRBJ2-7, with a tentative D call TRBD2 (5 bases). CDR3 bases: TGTGCCCCACGGGGTAGTGAGTCCTACGAGCAGTACTTC. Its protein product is CAPRGSESYEQYF.